The rows below give T cell receptor beta chains drawn from one sample of a study of CD8 T cells in ankylosing spondylitis. TCRdb passed the 5' RACE reads through MiXCR, listing each CDR3 protein once. In the table there are tens of thousands of distinct CDR3 sequences, 3.5% to 4% of which are singletons. Sequencing was performed on blood, either unsorted or a sorted T cell fraction (not recorded which). All receptors derive from a female donor with ankylosing spondylitis or in good health (not recorded which). Both conserved end residues are trimmed from each CDR3. Each record gives: J gene, V gene, CDR3 protein.

j_call: TRBJ2-5
v_call: TRBV9
cdr3_aa: ASSGEDRGRETQY

j_call: TRBJ1-1
v_call: TRBV9
cdr3_aa: ASSPKPGTAAF

j_call: TRBJ2-1
v_call: TRBV9
cdr3_aa: ASSVEWYNEQF

j_call: TRBJ1-4
v_call: TRBV9
cdr3_aa: ASSPPGGTNEKLF

j_call: TRBJ2-5
v_call: TRBV9
cdr3_aa: ASSPLPGTKETQY

j_call: TRBJ2-1
v_call: TRBV9
cdr3_aa: ASSPRTGGSYNEQF

j_call: TRBJ2-7
v_call: TRBV9
cdr3_aa: ASSVGQFSYEQY

j_call: TRBJ2-2
v_call: TRBV9
cdr3_aa: ASRPTGVGTGELF

j_call: TRBJ2-7
v_call: TRBV9
cdr3_aa: ASSVQGGSYEQY

j_call: TRBJ2-1
v_call: TRBV9
cdr3_aa: ASSASGTPTPGEQF

j_call: TRBJ2-5
v_call: TRBV9
cdr3_aa: ASSKDRVETQY

j_call: TRBJ2-3
v_call: TRBV9
cdr3_aa: ASSERQGTSTDTQY

j_call: TRBJ2-7
v_call: TRBV7-4
cdr3_aa: ASSSRLRREQY

j_call: TRBJ2-3
v_call: TRBV9
cdr3_aa: ASNVSSGPKDTQY

j_call: TRBJ1-4
v_call: TRBV9
cdr3_aa: ASSVQGGKGEKLF

j_call: TRBJ2-1
v_call: TRBV9
cdr3_aa: ASTWASGGYNEQF

j_call: TRBJ1-1
v_call: TRBV9
cdr3_aa: ASSVSIARDTEAF

j_call: TRBJ1-3
v_call: TRBV9
cdr3_aa: ASTGQSGNTIY

j_call: TRBJ1-1
v_call: TRBV9
cdr3_aa: ASSVATELNTEAF

j_call: TRBJ2-1
v_call: TRBV9
cdr3_aa: ASSARGPIYNEQF

j_call: TRBJ2-7
v_call: TRBV9
cdr3_aa: ASSVGTGDYEQY

j_call: TRBJ1-1
v_call: TRBV9
cdr3_aa: ASSDNSAETEAF

j_call: TRBJ1-4
v_call: TRBV9
cdr3_aa: ASSVGGNNEKLF

j_call: TRBJ2-5
v_call: TRBV9
cdr3_aa: ASSRGQGVETQY

j_call: TRBJ1-1
v_call: TRBV9
cdr3_aa: ASSVGDTEAF

j_call: TRBJ1-2
v_call: TRBV9
cdr3_aa: ASSPGDAYGYT

j_call: TRBJ2-2
v_call: TRBV9
cdr3_aa: ASSVGRDSGELF

j_call: TRBJ2-1
v_call: TRBV9
cdr3_aa: ASSLGLAGGVNEQF

j_call: TRBJ1-1
v_call: TRBV9
cdr3_aa: ASSVGTGFNTEAF

j_call: TRBJ1-6
v_call: TRBV24-1
cdr3_aa: ATSESQGSSNSPLH

j_call: TRBJ2-2
v_call: TRBV9
cdr3_aa: ASSVATQANTGELF